This passage covers 21 T cell receptor beta chains from one sample sequenced in a study of Ad26.COV2.S vaccination and SARS-CoV-2 variants. Clones were read by immunoSEQ multiplex PCR, and TCRdb kept only the in-frame ones, dropping some. The sample consists of roughly 350,000 clones, around 90% of them appearing once. Treatment here: about 20 received Ad26.COV2.S at low or high dose, single or two shots; 5 received placebo; per-sample allocation not given. After the first vaccine or placebo injection, samples were drawn on day 63. The sequenced sample was peripheral blood, obtained in a trial of Ad26.COV2.S vaccine versus placebo. Source of these receptors: a person aged 18-60 years who received the Ad26.COV2.S COVID-19 vaccine or a placebo.

With regard to this clone: The sample holds other DNA sequences that translate to the same CDR3. The chain recombines TRBV7-2 with TRBJ1-5, with unresolved D. The CDR3 is 14 residues long. Trimming shortened V by 1 base and J by 0 bases, and 4 bases separated the two germline ends. CDR1 and CDR2 from the germline V gene are SGHTA and FQGNSA. This CDR3 is CASSLDSSNQPQHF. In DNA form, the CDR3 reads TGTGCCAGCAGCTTAGACAGTAGCAATCAGCCCCAGCATTTT.

The chain's CDR3 is CASSVDPRGSRDTQYF. The CDR3 bases are TGTGCCAGCAGCGTAGATCCAAGGGGCAGTAGGGATACGCAGTATTTT. The chain couples TRBV9 to TRBJ2-3; perhaps TRBD1 as D (5 bases). The CDR3 spans 16 residues. V shed 0 bases and J shed 6 bases, with 17 bases lying between them. CDR1 is SGDLS, CDR2 YYNGEE, per germline.

The chain couples TRBV11-3 to TRBJ1-1, with a tentative D call TRBD1 (5 bases). The germline CDR1 and CDR2 sequences are SGHNT and YENEEA. The CDR3 length is 13 residues. The V and J ends lost 4 bases and 4 bases respectively, with 10 bases between them. In DNA, the CDR3 is TGTGCCAGCAGCTCAGACAGACTCACTGAAGCTTTCTTT. Its translation: CASSSDRLTEAFF.

The chain joins TRBV7-9 to TRBJ1-1; the match to TRBD1 covers 7 bases. From germline, CDR1 is SEHNR and CDR2 FQNEAQ (reference sequence). J was trimmed by 5 bases and V by 5 bases; bases with no gene match: 5. The CDR3 sequence is 13 residues long. The CDR3 region is CASSRDRDTEAFF. The DNA for the CDR3 is TGTGCCAGCAGCAGAGACAGGGATACTGAAGCTTTCTTT.

V and J are TRBV12-3 or TRBV12-4 and TRBJ2-5; D gene uncertain. CDR3 length: 11 residues. The V gene lost 5 bases and the J gene lost 4 bases, with 5 bases spanning the gap. CDR3 nucleotides: TGTGCCAGCAGTCCCGGAGAGACCCAGTACTTC. It is translated as CASSPGETQYF.

The chain carries TRBV5-7 and TRBJ1-5; D perhaps matches TRBD1 (5 bases). TRBV5-7 qualifies as an ORF whose function is uncertain. Trimming took off 4 bases at V and 4 bases at J, with 12 bases between the two ends. This CDR3 is 14 amino acids long. The CDR3 DNA reads TGTGCCAGCAGCCCGGGACCTCCAAATCAGCCCCAGCATTTT. The encoded protein is CASSPGPPNQPQHF.

This chain connects TRBV30 to TRBJ1-6, with 7 bases that match TRBD1. The ends lost 5 bases at V and 5 bases at J; junction bases unmatched: 9. The CDR3 is 15 residues long. The germline V gene encodes CDR1 GTSNPN and CDR2 SVGIG (reference sequence). This CDR3 reads CAWRYRGPNNSPLHF. The CDR3 DNA sequence: TGTGCCTGGCGGTACAGGGGACCGAATAATTCACCCCTCCACTTT. Using reference TRBV30 and TRBJ1-6 for the parts outside the CDR3, the full variable domain is SQTIHQWPATLVQPVGSPLSLECTVEGTSNPNLYWYRQAAGRGLQLLFYSVGIGQISSEVPQNLSASRPQDRQFILSSKKLLLSDSGFYLCAWRYRGPNNSPLHFGNGTRLTVT.

There are a few counts of this clone. The V and J genes are TRBV2 and TRBJ1-5; 10 positions agree with TRBD1. Germline CDR1 reads SNHLY; CDR2 reads FYNNEI. Unmatched junction bases numbered 2, after V lost 6 bases and J lost 3 bases. The CDR3 spans 14 residues. For the CDR3, the DNA is TGTGCCAGCAGAGGACAGGGGGACAATCAGCCCCAGCATTTT. Amino acids: CASRGQGDNQPQHF.

This clone was picked up one time. The sample carries other DNA sequences with the same CDR3. J is TRBJ1-3 and V is TRBV6-5, with D perhaps TRBD1 (5 bases). Germline CDR1 MNHEY, CDR2 SVGAGI. The CDR3 runs to 14 residues. V was cut by 3 bases and J by 0 bases, with 6 bases left in between. The CDR3 here is CASSYGGSGNTIYF. For the CDR3, the DNA is TGTGCCAGCAGTTATGGGGGCTCTGGAAACACCATATATTTT.

This clone was observed a single time. The V call is TRBV11-2, the J call TRBJ2-2; weak D call: TRBD1 (6 bases). The CDR3 sequence is 15 residues long. Germline CDR1 reads SGHAT; CDR2 reads FQNNGV. The V end was cut by 5 bases, the J end by 0 bases, with 10 bases between. Written as DNA, the CDR3 is TGTGCCAGCAGCCGAGGACAGTCGAACACCGGGGAGCTGTTTTTT. It encodes CASSRGQSNTGELFF. Full variable domain (rest looked up from reference TRBV11-2 and TRBJ2-2): EAGVAQSPRYKIIEKRQSVAFWCNPISGHATLYWYQQILGQGPKLLIQFQNNGVVDDSQLPKDRFSAERLKGVDSTLKIQPAKLEDSAVYLCASSRGQSNTGELFFGEGSRLTVL.

V and J are TRBV7-2 and TRBJ2-7; no definite D call. Trimming pared 1 base from V and 2 bases from J, leaving 9 bases between. The CDR3 totals 14 residues. The germline CDR1 and CDR2 sequences are SGHTA and FQGNSA. CDR3 region: CASSLVVSTYEQYF. CDR3 bases: TGTGCCAGCAGCTTAGTTGTAAGTACCTACGAGCAGTACTTC.

This chain connects TRBV4-3 to TRBJ1-5, with a possible D match to TRBD1 (6 bases). This CDR3 comprises 19 residues. CDR1 and CDR2 (germline): LGHNA, YSLEER. The V and J ends lost 1 base and 1 base respectively, with 20 bases between them. DNA for the CDR3: TGCGCCAGCAGCCAAGGTTTTTGGGGACACCCGGGGAGCAATCAGCCCCAGCATTTT. Its protein product is CASSQGFWGHPGSNQPQHF.

J is TRBJ1-2 and V is TRBV19; perhaps TRBD1 as D (6 bases). CDR1 LNHDA and CDR2 SQIVND come from the germline V gene (reference sequence). The CDR3 spans 14 residues. Trimming cost V 7 bases and J 8 bases, with 20 bases left between them. CDR3 bases: TGTGCCAGTACCAAGGGGGGGGCACCCTCGGGCTACACCTTC. It translates to CASTKGGAPSGYTF.

On this clone itself: Distinct nucleotide sequences in the sample also encode this CDR3. V usage is TRBV7-2 and J usage is TRBJ1-3; D gene ambiguous. This CDR3 contains 14 residues. Germline lookup yields CDR1 SGHTA and CDR2 FQGNSA. Trimming stripped 1 base from V and 0 bases from J, with 4 bases between. The CDR3 protein is CASSLGSSGNTIYF. In nucleotides, the CDR3 is TGTGCCAGCAGCTTAGGCAGCTCTGGAAACACCATATATTTT.

The chain couples TRBV9 to TRBJ1-2; D gene unclear. CDR3 length: 13 amino acids. The germline gives CDR1 SGDLS, CDR2 YYNGEE. The germline V and J ends were trimmed by 3 bases and 4 bases, with 10 bases remaining between them. CDR3 amino acids: CASSDTSSYGYTF. The CDR3 bases are TGTGCCAGCAGCGACACATCCTCCTATGGCTACACCTTC. The whole variable domain, remainder taken from reference TRBV9 and TRBJ1-2, is DSGVTQTPKHLITATGQRVTLRCSPRSGDLSVYWYQQSLDQGLQFLIQYYNGEERAKGNILERFSAQQFPDLHSELNLSSLELGDSALYFCASSDTSSYGYTFGSGTRLTVV.

The chain's CDR3 is CASSYPNPGTSYEQYF. In DNA, the CDR3 is TGTGCCAGCAGTTACCCGAACCCCGGGACCTCCTACGAGCAGTACTTC. This chain connects TRBV6-2 or TRBV6-3 to TRBJ2-7, with D perhaps TRBD1 or TRBD2 (5 bases each). V lost 2 bases and J lost 0, with 14 bases in between. Germline CDR1 MNHEY, CDR2 SVGEGT. This CDR3 region has 16 residues.

This sequence joins TRBV28 and TRBJ2-7, with 9 bases matching TRBD1. The CDR3 extends over 14 amino acids. The germline V gene encodes CDR1 MDHEN and CDR2 SYDVKM. The J segment lost 3 bases and the V segment lost 4 bases, leaving 4 bases of the junction unmatched. Here the CDR3 DNA reads TGTGCCAGCAGTTCCCGGGACAGGGACTACGAGCAGTACTTC. Its protein product is CASSSRDRDYEQYF.

This clone was seen a single time. The gene calls are TRBV6-5 and TRBJ2-7, with D possibly TRBD2 on 5 matching bases. Per the germline V gene, CDR1 is MNHEY and CDR2 is SVGAGI. CDR3 length: 15 amino acids. Trimming took off 4 bases at V and 0 bases at J, with 13 bases between the two ends. The CDR3 DNA sequence: TGTGCCAGCAGTTCCCCCACTAGGACCTCCTACGAGCAGTACTTC. Amino acid sequence: CASSSPTRTSYEQYF.

The chain recombines TRBV5-1 with TRBJ2-3; tentatively, D is TRBD1 (5 bases). The germline CDR1 and CDR2 sequences are SGHRS and YFSETQ. CDR3 length: 15 amino acids. V gave up 0 bases and J gave up 1 base, with 9 bases separating them. CDR3 nucleotide sequence: TGCGCCAGCAGCTTGGCCGTCAGGGGCACAGATACGCAGTATTTT. It codes for CASSLAVRGTDTQYF.

The rearrangement links TRBV4-1 to TRBJ2-5; D gene unclear. Germline loops: CDR1 MGHRA, CDR2 YSYEKL. This CDR3 has 14 amino acids. V was pared by 0 bases and J by 2 bases, with 7 bases between. This chain's CDR3 is CASSQDGIQETQYF. In DNA form, the CDR3 reads TGCGCCAGCAGCCAAGATGGGATTCAAGAGACCCAGTACTTC.

The chain recombines TRBV9 with TRBJ2-1, with D tentatively TRBD1 or TRBD2 (5 bases each). The CDR3 is made up of 15 amino acids. Trimming removed 3 bases at V and 2 bases at J, with 12 bases between. The germline CDR1 and CDR2 sequences are SGDLS and YYNGEE. As DNA, the CDR3 is TGTGCCAGCAGCGCTGGGACGGTAACCTACAATGAGCAGTTCTTC. This gives the protein CASSAGTVTYNEQFF.